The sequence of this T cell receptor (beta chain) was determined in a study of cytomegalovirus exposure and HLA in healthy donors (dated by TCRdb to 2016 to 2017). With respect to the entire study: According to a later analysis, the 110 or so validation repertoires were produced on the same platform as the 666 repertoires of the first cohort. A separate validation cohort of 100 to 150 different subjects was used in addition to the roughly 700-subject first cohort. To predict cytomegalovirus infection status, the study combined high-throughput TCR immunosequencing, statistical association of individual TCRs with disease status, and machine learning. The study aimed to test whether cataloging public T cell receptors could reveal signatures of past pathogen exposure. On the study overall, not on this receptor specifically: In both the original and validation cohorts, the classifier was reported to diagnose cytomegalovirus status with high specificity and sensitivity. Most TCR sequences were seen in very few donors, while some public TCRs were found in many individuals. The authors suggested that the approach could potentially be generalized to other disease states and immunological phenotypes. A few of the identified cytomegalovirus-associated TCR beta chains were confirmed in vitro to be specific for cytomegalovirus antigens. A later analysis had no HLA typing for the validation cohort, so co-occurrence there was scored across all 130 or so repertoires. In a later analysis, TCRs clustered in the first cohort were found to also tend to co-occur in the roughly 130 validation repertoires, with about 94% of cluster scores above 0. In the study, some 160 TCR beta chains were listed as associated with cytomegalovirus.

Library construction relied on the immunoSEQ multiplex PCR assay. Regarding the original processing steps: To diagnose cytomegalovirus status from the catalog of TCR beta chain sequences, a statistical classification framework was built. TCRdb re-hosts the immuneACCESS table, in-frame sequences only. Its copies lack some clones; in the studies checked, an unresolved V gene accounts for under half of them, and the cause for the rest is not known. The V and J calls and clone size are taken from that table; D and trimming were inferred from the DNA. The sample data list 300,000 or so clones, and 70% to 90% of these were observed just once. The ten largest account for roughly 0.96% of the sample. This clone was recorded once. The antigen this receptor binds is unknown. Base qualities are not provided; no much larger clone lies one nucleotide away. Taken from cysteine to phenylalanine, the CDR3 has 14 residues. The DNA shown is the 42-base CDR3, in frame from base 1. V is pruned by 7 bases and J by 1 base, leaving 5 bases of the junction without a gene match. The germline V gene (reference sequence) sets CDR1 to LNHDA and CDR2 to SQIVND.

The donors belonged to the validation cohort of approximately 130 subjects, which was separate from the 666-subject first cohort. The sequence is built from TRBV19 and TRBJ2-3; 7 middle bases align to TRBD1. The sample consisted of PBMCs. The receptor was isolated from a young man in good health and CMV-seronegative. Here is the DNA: TGTGCCAGTAAACGAGGACAGGGCACAGATACGCAGTATTTT. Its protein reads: CASKRGQGTDTQYF.